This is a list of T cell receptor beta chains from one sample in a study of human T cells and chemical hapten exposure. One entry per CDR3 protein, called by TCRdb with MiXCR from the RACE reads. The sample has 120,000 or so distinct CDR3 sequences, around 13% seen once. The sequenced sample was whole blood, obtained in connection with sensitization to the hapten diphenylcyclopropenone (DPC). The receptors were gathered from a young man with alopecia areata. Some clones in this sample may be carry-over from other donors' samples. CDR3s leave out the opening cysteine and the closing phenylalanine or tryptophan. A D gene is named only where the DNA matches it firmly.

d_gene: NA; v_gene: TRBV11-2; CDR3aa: ASSLAGGWTDTQY
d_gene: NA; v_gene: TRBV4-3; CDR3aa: ASSQDRRNSGNTIY
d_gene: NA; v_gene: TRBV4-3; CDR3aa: ASSHRGSNEQF
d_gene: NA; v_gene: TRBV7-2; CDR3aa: ASSLAVPQGTEAF
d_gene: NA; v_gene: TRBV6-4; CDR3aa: ASSVDGGPIQY
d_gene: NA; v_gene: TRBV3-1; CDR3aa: ASSQDPSDTEAF
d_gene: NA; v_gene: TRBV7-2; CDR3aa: ASSFNPKPGTDTQY
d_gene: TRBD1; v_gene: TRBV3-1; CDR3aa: ASSQSDREAEQY
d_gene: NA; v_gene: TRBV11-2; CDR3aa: ASSRNMQRGETQY
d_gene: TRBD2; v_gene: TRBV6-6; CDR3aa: ASSLAGNDEQY
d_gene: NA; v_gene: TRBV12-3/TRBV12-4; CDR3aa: ASSPTEGGSYEQY
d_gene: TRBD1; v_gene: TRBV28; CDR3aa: ASSGDRITDTQY
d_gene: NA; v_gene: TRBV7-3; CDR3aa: ASSRGGGTYGYT
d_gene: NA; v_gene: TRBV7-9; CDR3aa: ASNEPDEAF
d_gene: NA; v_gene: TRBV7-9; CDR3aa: ASSLEAPAEAF
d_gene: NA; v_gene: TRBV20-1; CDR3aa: SGGPLANEKLF
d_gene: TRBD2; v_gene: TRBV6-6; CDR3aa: ASSYSLAGSVDEQF
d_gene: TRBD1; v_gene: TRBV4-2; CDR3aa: ASSPGTGGWYEQY
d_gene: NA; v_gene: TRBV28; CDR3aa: ASTNPADTQY
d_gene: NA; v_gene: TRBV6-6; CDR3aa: ASSLREGASGANVLT
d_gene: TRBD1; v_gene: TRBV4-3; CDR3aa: ASRLQGAKGGYT
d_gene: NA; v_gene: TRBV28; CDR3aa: ASNRQLYEQY
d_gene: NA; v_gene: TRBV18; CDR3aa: ASSPLAGNTEAF
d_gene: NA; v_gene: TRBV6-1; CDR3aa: ASSEETNQPQH
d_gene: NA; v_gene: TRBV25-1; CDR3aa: ASISSTGNEKLF
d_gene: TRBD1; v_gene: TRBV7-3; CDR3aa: ASSGTGGLRETQY
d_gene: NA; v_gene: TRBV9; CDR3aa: ASSVRGVVNEKLF
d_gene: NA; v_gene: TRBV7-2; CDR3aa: ASSLRGTVQF
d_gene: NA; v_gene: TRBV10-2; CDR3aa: ASSEWDEQY
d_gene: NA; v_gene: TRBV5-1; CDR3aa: ASSLATNTDTQY
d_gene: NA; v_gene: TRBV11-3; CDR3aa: ASSLRETGREKLF
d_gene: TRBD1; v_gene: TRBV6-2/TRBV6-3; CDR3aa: ASSYSRGTADSPLH
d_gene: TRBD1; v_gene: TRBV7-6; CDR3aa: ASSPLIQGSGTGELF
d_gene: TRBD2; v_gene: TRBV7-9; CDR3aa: ASSLPAGELYEQY
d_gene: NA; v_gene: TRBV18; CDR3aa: ASSSGSNTEAF
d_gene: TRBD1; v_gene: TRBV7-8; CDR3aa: ASSVDRVVTEAF
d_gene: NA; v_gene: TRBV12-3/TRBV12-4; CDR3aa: ASSRSGTPYNEQF
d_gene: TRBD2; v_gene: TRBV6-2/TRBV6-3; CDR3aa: ASGSTSGGWTDTQY
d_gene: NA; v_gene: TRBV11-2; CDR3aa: ASSLRTVSSYEQY
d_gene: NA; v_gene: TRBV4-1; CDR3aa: ASSPFLDDEQF
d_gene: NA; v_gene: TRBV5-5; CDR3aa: ASSLDLGGLEQY
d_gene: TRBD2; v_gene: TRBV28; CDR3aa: ASSFKRGGLDEQY
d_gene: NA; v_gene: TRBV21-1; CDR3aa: ASSPRAPDADTQY
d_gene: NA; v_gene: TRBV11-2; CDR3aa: ASSLGTGPTYEQY
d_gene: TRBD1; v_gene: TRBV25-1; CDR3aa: ASSEGEQAGGYSPLH
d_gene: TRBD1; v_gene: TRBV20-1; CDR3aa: SAEGQGAVNIQY
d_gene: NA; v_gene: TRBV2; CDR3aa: ASLWDTDTGELF
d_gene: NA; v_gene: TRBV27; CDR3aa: ASSRQNNQPQH
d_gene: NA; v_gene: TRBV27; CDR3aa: ASSFGRSTGMAF
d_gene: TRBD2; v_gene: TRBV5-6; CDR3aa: ASSLTSSGELF
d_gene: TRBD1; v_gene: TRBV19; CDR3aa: ASSVERQGVLTGELF
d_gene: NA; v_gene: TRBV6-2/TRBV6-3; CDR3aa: ASNTLRAAGEAF
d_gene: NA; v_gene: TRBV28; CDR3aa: ASSLSRREAF
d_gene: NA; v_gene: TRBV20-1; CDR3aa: SADSADTQY
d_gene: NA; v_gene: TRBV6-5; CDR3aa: ASSYSGLAGETQY